The next 32 T cell receptor beta chains were all read from a single sample in a study of T cells expressing NK-cell markers. Each CDR3 protein gets one entry in TCRdb, which reprocessed the 5' RACE reads and gives no DNA. The data include 500,000 to 700,000 distinct CDR3 sequences; the top ten clones carry around 3.3%. Sequences were obtained from blood T cells: a sorted CD56 or NKG2C T cell subset, CD4+ or CD8+ T cells, or bulk PBMC T cells (not recorded which). All receptors derive from a man aged 18-30 years in good health.

The rearrangement joins TRBV7-2 to TRBJ1-5; checking the TCRdb D call of TRBD1 is not possible without DNA. Germline CDR1 is SGHTA and CDR2 is FQGNSA. CDR3 length equals 16 residues. The CDR3 is CASSFGIPGGGQPQHF.

The chain carries TRBV5-1 and TRBJ2-3; as DNA is missing, the TRBD1 call by TCRdb cannot be tested. The CDR3 spans 15 residues. CDR1 is SGHRS and CDR2 is YFSETQ in the germline V gene. CDR3 loop: CASSSLQRAVDTQYF.

The genes are TRBV12-3 or TRBV12-4 and TRBJ2-1; TCRdb's D call, TRBD2, is unchecked because there is no DNA. This CDR3 is 17 amino acids long. The CDR3 region is CASSSPGLAIRSDEQFF.

The J gene is TRBJ1-2, the V gene TRBV5-6; TCRdb's assignment of TRBD1 cannot be checked, as there is no DNA. CDR1 and CDR2 (germline): SGHDT, YYEEEE. The CDR3 has 13 amino acids. CDR3 amino acids: CASSFLNPQGSTF. The entire variable domain, with the rest obtained from reference TRBV5-6 and TRBJ1-2, is as follows: DAGVTQSPTHLIKTRGQQVTLRCSPKSGHDTVSWYQQALGQGPQFIFQYYEEEERQRGNFPDRFSGHQFPNYSSELNVNALLLGDSALYLCASSFLNPQGSTFGSGTRLTVV.

The chain uses TRBV6-5 and TRBJ2-1; TCRdb selects TRBD1, and the lack of DNA leaves this call unchecked. The germline CDR1 and CDR2 sequences are MNHEY and SVGAGI. CDR3 size: 12 residues. CDR3 residues: CASSYSPGEQFF.

Here the CDR3 reads CASSGIGTGEDEQYF. The chain is built from TRBV25-1 and TRBJ2-7; with no DNA, the TCRdb D assignment of TRBD1 cannot be verified. CDR3 size: 15 residues. CDR1 is MGHDK, CDR2 SYGVNS, per germline.

This chain joins TRBV29-1 and TRBJ1-5. In germline, CDR1 is SQVTM, CDR2 ANQGSEA. CDR3 size: 14 residues. This chain's CDR3 is CSVLEGSSNQPQHF.

This chain links TRBV20-1 with TRBJ2-1; the TCRdb D gene call, TRBD2, has no DNA to confirm it. Germline assignment: CDR1 DFQATT and CDR2 SNEGSKA (reference sequence). The CDR3 has 14 residues. The CDR3 sequence: CSARGASRLNEQFF.

The chain employs TRBV4-3 and TRBJ2-3; TCRdb's D gene call, TRBD2, goes unchecked for lack of DNA. The V gene's germline CDR1 is LGHNA and CDR2 YSLEER. The CDR3 length is 14 residues. This CDR3 reads CASSQYEGGTTQYF.

The chain is built from TRBV5-5 and TRBJ2-3; no DNA is available, so the TRBD2 call from TCRdb remains unchecked. In germline, CDR1 is SGHKS, CDR2 YYEKEE (reference sequence). This CDR3 contains 14 residues. This CDR3 is CASSFGGWADTQYF.

This rearrangement joins TRBV10-3 to TRBJ2-6; the TCRdb call, TRBD2, lacks DNA for checking. This CDR3 is 18 amino acids long. Germline V gene sequence: CDR1 ENHRY, CDR2 SYGVKD. CDR3 in amino acids: CAIGSGSGGITGANVLTF.

The V and J genes are TRBV29-1 and TRBJ2-3; as DNA is missing, the TRBD1 call by TCRdb cannot be tested. The CDR3 has 15 amino acids. Germline lookup yields CDR1 SQVTM and CDR2 ANQGSEA. The CDR3 region is CSVGTGTPSTDTQYF.

V is TRBV7-2 and J is TRBJ2-3; the D gene TCRdb calls, TRBD1, cannot be checked with no DNA. From germline, CDR1 is SGHTA and CDR2 FQGNSA. The CDR3 extends over 11 amino acids. This CDR3 is CASSSGTGAYF.

This chain connects TRBV28 to TRBJ2-2; TCRdb picks TRBD2, but there is no DNA to check that call. The germline V gene encodes CDR1 MDHEN and CDR2 SYDVKM. There are 15 residues in the CDR3. The CDR3 sequence is CASSTLGGTTGELFF. Together with reference TRBV28 and TRBJ2-2, the CDR3 gives the full variable domain: DVKVTQSSRYLVKRTGEKVFLECVQDMDHENMFWYRQDPGLGLRLIYFSYDVKMKEKGDIPEGYSVSREKKERFSLILESASTNQTSMYLCASSTLGGTTGELFFGEGSRLTVL.

This sequence joins TRBV20-1 and TRBJ2-7; TCRdb outputs TRBD1, but without DNA this stays unchecked. This CDR3 spans 16 amino acids. The germline V gene has CDR1 DFQATT and CDR2 SNEGSKA (reference sequence). The CDR3: CSALDPGQGHSYEQYF.

The CDR3: CASSLTPAGTYNEQFF. The V gene is TRBV7-8, the J gene TRBJ2-1; absent DNA, TCRdb's TRBD2 call cannot be checked. The germline V gene has CDR1 SGHVS and CDR2 FQNEAQ. This CDR3 is built from 16 residues.

J is TRBJ2-7 and V is TRBV13; TCRdb outputs TRBD1, but without DNA this stays unchecked. The CDR3 runs 14 residues. Germline V gene sequence: CDR1 PRHDT, CDR2 FYEKMQ (reference sequence). The CDR3 protein is CASRWGGRSYEQYF.

V gene TRBV9 combines with J gene TRBJ2-4; lacking DNA, the TRBD2 call made by TCRdb goes unchecked. This CDR3 contains 15 residues. Looked up from germline, CDR1 is SGDLS and CDR2 is YYNGEE. CDR3 residues: CASSSGSPAKNIQYF.

The chain is built from TRBV5-1 and TRBJ2-3; without DNA, the TCRdb call of TRBD2 cannot be checked. This CDR3 is 16 amino acids long. The germline V gene has CDR1 SGHRS and CDR2 YFSETQ. The CDR3 protein is CASSPEAASGADTQYF.

This sequence joins TRBV7-2 and TRBJ2-2; TCRdb names TRBD1, which stays unverified in the absence of DNA. The CDR3 spans 16 residues. Per the germline V gene, CDR1 is SGHTA and CDR2 is FQGNSA. The CDR3 sequence is CASSFFQGIVTGELFF.

The gene calls are TRBV6-5 and TRBJ2-1; the D gene TCRdb calls, TRBD1, cannot be checked with no DNA. Germline CDR1 reads MNHEY; CDR2 reads SVGAGI. There are 18 residues in the CDR3. CDR3 loop: CASSYGRGVGRDYNEQFF.

The V call is TRBV9, the J call TRBJ2-7. This CDR3 has 13 residues. Germline CDR1 reads SGDLS; CDR2 reads YYNGEE. Here the CDR3 reads CASSVADSYEQYF.

The chain links TRBV4-3 to TRBJ2-3; TCRdb returns TRBD1, unconfirmable since there is no DNA. The germline gives CDR1 LGHNA, CDR2 YSLEER. The CDR3 is 17 residues long. The CDR3 spells CASSPRGGTGTIDTQYF.

The genes are TRBV6-5 and TRBJ1-2. Germline CDR1 MNHEY, CDR2 SVGAGI. The CDR3 has 13 amino acids. The CDR3 here is CASSYSRSSSYTF.

The rearrangement uses TRBV20-1 and TRBJ2-2; the D call from TCRdb, TRBD2, cannot be confirmed without DNA. In germline, CDR1 is DFQATT, CDR2 SNEGSKA (reference sequence). The CDR3 spans 14 residues. The CDR3 spells CSADSGRAGGELFF.

This chain joins TRBV6-5 and TRBJ2-5. CDR3 length: 14 amino acids. Germline V gene data show CDR1 as MNHEY and CDR2 as SVGAGI. The CDR3 sequence: CASSSFSVAETQYF.

V gene TRBV11-2 combines with J gene TRBJ2-1; TCRdb names TRBD2, which stays unverified in the absence of DNA. Germline V lookup: CDR1 SGHAT, CDR2 FQNNGV. The CDR3 has 12 residues. The chain's CDR3 is CASSVSGSEQFF.

The chain recombines TRBV24-1 with TRBJ2-1; there is no DNA to check the TCRdb D call of TRBD2. CDR3 size: 16 residues. From germline, CDR1 is KGHDR and CDR2 SFDVKD. The CDR3 here is CATSDHRLAEINEQFF.

The chain has TRBV27 and TRBJ1-2; TCRdb reports TRBD1, a call that lacks DNA to check it against. The CDR3 spans 14 residues. Germline V gives CDR1 MNHEY, CDR2 SMNVEV (reference sequence). Here the CDR3 reads CASSLTGIGYGYTF.

The chain couples TRBV21-1 to TRBJ2-7; TCRdb's D call of TRBD2 is untestable without DNA. TRBV21-1 is a recognized pseudogene. This CDR3 is 15 amino acids long. The CDR3 protein is CASSARPMQLDEQYF.

V is TRBV20-1 and J is TRBJ2-7. The length of the CDR3 is 12 residues. Per the germline V gene, CDR1 is DFQATT and CDR2 is SNEGSKA (reference sequence). The CDR3 reads CSASPAVNEQYF.

V is TRBV20-1 and J is TRBJ2-5; TCRdb's D call, TRBD2, is unchecked because there is no DNA. This CDR3 spans 15 amino acids. CDR1 is DFQATT, CDR2 SNEGSKA, per germline (reference sequence). The CDR3 loop is CSARTTGTREETQYF.